This paragraph covers one T cell receptor (beta chain) sequence. TCRdb keeps only in-frame clones here, not all; method: immunoSEQ multiplex PCR. The data show roughly 140,000 clones, 80% to 90% seen once. The data stem from a study of blood T cell repertoires in COVID-19. Overall study context: COVID-19 samples, acute and convalescent, were from the United States, Italy and Spain. The analysed material was cDNA or gDNA that came from T cells, B-cell-depleted T cells, or PBMCs.

Germline V gene sequence: CDR1 SGDLS, CDR2 YYNGEE. Trimming left V 0 bases short and J 1 base short, with 10 bases between. The CDR3 is 15 residues long. The chain is built from TRBV9 and TRBJ1-1; no definite D call. The source is a woman between 45 and 65 years old in a cohort sampled during active or convalescent COVID-19. Sequencing input: peripheral blood. This CDR3 is CASSVGGRTNTEAFF. DNA for the CDR3: TGTGCCAGCAGCGTAGGAGGGCGTACGAACACTGAAGCTTTCTTT. The full variable domain, its missing parts supplied by reference TRBV9 and TRBJ1-1, is DSGVTQTPKHLITATGQRVTLRCSPRSGDLSVYWYQQSLDQGLQFLIQYYNGEERAKGNILERFSAQQFPDLHSELNLSSLELGDSALYFCASSVGGRTNTEAFFGQGTRLTVV.